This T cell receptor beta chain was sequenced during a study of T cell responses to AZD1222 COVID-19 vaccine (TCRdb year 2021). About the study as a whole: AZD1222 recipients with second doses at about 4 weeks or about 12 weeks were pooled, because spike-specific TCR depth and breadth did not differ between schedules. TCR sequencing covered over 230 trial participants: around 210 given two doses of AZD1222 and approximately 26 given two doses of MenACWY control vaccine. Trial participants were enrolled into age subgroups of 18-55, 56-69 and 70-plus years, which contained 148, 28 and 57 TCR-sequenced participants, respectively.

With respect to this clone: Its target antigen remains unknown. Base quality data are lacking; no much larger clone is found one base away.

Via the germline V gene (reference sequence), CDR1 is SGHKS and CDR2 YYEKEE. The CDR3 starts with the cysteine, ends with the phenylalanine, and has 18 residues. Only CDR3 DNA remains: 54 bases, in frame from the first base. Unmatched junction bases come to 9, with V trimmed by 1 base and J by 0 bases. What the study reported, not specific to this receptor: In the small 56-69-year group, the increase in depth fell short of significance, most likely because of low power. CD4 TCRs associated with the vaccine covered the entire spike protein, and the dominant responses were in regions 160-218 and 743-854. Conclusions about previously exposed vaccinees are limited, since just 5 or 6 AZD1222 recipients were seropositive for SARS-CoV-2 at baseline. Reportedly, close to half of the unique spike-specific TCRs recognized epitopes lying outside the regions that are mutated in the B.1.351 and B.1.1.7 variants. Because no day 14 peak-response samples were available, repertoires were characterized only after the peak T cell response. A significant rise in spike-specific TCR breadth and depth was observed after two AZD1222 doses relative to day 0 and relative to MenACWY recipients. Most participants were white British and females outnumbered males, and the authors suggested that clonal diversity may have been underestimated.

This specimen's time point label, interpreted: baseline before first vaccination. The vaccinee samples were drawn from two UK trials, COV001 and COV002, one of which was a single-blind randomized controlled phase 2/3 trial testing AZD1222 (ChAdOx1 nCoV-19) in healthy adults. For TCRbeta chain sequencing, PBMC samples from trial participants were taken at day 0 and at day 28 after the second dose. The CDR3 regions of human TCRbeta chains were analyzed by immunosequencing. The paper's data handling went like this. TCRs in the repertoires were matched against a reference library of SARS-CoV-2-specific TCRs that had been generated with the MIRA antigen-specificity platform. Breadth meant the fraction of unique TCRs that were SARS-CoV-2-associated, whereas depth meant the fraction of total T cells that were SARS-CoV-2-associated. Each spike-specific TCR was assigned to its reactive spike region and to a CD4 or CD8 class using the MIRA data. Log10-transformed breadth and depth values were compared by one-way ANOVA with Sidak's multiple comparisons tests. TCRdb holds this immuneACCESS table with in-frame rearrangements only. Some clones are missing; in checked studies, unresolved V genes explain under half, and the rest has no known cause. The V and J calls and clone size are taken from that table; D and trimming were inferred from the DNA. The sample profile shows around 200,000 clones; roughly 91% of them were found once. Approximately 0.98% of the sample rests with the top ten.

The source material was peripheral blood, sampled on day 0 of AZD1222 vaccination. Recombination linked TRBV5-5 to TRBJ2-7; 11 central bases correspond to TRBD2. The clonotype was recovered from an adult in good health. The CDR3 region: CASSLSVSGGAGSYEQYF. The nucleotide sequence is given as TGTGCCAGCAGCTTGTCGGTTAGCGGGGGGGCCGGCTCCTACGAGCAGTACTTC.